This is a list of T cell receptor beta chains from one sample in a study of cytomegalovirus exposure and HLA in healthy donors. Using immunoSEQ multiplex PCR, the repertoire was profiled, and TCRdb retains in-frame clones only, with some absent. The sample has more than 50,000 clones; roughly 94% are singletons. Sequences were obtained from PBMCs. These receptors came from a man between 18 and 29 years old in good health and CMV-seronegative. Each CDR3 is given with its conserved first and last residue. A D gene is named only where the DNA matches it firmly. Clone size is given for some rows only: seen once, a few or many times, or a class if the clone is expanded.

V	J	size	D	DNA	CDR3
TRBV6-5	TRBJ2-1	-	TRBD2	TGTGCCAGCAGTTACTCACTAGCGGGAGGTTATGAGCAGTTCTTC	CASSYSLAGGYEQFF
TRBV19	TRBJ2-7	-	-	TGTGCCAGTAGTGTTAGCGGTTCCTCCTACGAGCAGTACTTC	CASSVSGSSYEQYF
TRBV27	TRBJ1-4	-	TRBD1	TGTGCCAGCAGTAGGACAGGGCTAGTCGATGAAAAACTGTTTTTT	CASSRTGLVDEKLFF
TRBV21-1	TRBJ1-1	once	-	TGTGCCAGCAGCACCGGTGCGGGGGCAGGGGAGGGCACTGAAGCTTTCTTT	CASSTGAGAGEGTEAFF
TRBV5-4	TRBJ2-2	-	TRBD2	TGTGCCAGCAGCTTGGATAGCGGGTGGAACACCGGGGAGCTGTTTTTT	CASSLDSGWNTGELFF
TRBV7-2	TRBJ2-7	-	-	TGTGCCAGCAGCCCCACCAGGGGCATCTACGAGCAGTACTTC	CASSPTRGIYEQYF
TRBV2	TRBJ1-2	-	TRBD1	TGTGCCAGCAGCGATAGGACAGGGGGAAACTATGGCTACACCTTC	CASSDRTGGNYGYTF
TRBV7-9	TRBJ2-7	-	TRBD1	TGTGCCAGCAGCTCCATTTCGTCGACAGGGAGAAACGAGCAGTACTTC	CASSSISSTGRNEQYF
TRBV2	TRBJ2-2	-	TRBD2	TGTGCCAGCAGGAGACTAGCGGACACCGGGGAGCTGTTTTTT	CASRRLADTGELFF
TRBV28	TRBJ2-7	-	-	TGTGCCAGCAGGGGCCCGAAAATCTACGAGCAGTACTTC	CASRGPKIYEQYF
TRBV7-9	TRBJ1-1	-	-	TGTGCCAGCAGTCGGGAGAACACTGAAGCTTTCTTT	CASSRENTEAFF
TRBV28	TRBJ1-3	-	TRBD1	TGTGCCAGCAGTTTAGGGACAGGTCTCTCTGGAAACACCATATATTTT	CASSLGTGLSGNTIYF
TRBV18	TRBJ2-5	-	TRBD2	TGTGCCAGCTCACCACCGGGGACTAGCGGGAGCGGGGAGACCCAGTACTTC	CASSPPGTSGSGETQYF
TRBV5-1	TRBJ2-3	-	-	TGCGCCAGCAGCTTTTCAGGGGTGGCCAGTCACACAGATACGCAGTATTTT	CASSFSGVASHTDTQYF
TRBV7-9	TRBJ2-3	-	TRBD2	TGTGCCAGCAGCCCCCAGGGGGCTTGGGGACTAGCGACAGATACGCAGTATTTT	CASSPQGAWGLATDTQYF
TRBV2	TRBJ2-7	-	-	TGTGCCAGCAGCCTAGGCATCTCCTACGAGCAGTACTTC	CASSLGISYEQYF
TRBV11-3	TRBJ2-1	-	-	TGTGCCAGCAGCCTGGGAGACCCGTCAAATGAGCAGTTCTTC	CASSLGDPSNEQFF
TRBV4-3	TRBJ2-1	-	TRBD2	TGCGCCAGCAGCCAAGATGGGGCTAGCGGGGGTTACAATGAGCAGTTCTTC	CASSQDGASGGYNEQFF
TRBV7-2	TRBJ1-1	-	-	TGTGCCAGCAGCCCCGACGGGGTGTCCTCTGAAGCTTTCTTT	CASSPDGVSSEAFF
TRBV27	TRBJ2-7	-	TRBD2	TGTGCCAGCAGTTTCAGTTCGGGAGGGAGATACGAGCAGTACTTC	CASSFSSGGRYEQYF
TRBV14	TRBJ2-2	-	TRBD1	TGTGCCAGCAGCCAAGGACAGGGGTACACCGGGGAGCTGTTTTTT	CASSQGQGYTGELFF
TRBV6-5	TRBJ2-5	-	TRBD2	TGTGCCAGCAGTTACGTGGGAGGGCCGCAGACCCAGTACTTC	CASSYVGGPQTQYF
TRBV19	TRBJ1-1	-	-	TGTGCCAGTAGTTTTGAAGGGGGTAACACTGAAGCTTTCTTT	CASSFEGGNTEAFF
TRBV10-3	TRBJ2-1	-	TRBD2	TGTGCCATCAGTGAGGCGGGAGAGAGGAATGAGCAGTTCTTC	CAISEAGERNEQFF
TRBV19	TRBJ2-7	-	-	TGTGCCAGTAGCTTGGAGGTTAGCTACGAGCAGTACTTC	CASSLEVSYEQYF
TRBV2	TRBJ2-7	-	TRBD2	TGTGCCAGCAGAGGTGACTTAGCGGGAGGTTCCGAGCAGTACTTC	CASRGDLAGGSEQYF
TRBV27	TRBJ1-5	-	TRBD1	TGTGCCAGCAGGCAGGGACAGATGATTAATCAGCCCCAGCATTTT	CASRQGQMINQPQHF
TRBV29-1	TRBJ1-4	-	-	TGCAGCGTTTTGCGGGGCGCGGGTGAAAAACTGTTTTTT	CSVLRGAGEKLFF
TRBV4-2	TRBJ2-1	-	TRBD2	TGTGCCAGCAGCCAAGATACACTAGCGAGGGATGAGCAGTTCTTC	CASSQDTLARDEQFF
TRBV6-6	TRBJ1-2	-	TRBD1	TGTGCCAGCAGGAGATCCGGGACAGGGCAAGGCTACACCTTC	CASRRSGTGQGYTF
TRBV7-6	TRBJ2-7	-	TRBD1	TGTGCCAGCAGCCCAGAGACAGGGTTGTCCTACGAGCAGTACTTC	CASSPETGLSYEQYF
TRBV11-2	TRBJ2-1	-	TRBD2	TGTGCCAGCAGCCTCCTAGCGGGAGGGCTCTACAATGAGCAGTTCTTC	CASSLLAGGLYNEQFF
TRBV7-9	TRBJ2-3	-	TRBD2	TGTGCCAGCAGCTTTACTAGCGGGGGGGGAGATACGCAGTATTTT	CASSFTSGGGDTQYF
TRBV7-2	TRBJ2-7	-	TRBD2	TGTGCCAGCAGCCCGACTATTAGCGGGAGGAGCTACGAGCAGTACTTC	CASSPTISGRSYEQYF
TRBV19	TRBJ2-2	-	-	TGTGCCAGTAGCTGGGAGGAGGGAAGGGCGAACACCGGGGAGCTGTTTTTT	CASSWEEGRANTGELFF
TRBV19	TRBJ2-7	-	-	TGTGCCAGTAGGGACAGACACGAGCAGTACTTC	CASRDRHEQYF
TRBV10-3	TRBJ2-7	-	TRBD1	TGTGCCATCAGTGGAGGGCCAGGGGGCTACGAGCAGTACTTC	CAISGGPGGYEQYF
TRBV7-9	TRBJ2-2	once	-	TGTGCCAGCAGCTTGGCCCTCGGCGGGACCGGGACCGGGGAGCTGTTTTTT	CASSLALGGTGTGELFF
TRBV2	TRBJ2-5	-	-	TGTGCCAGCACTACTTTTGGAGAGACCCAGTACTTC	CASTTFGETQYF
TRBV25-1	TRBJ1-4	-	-	TGTGCCAGCAGTGAATATCAGGGAAGGAAATGGGAAAAACTGTTTTTT	CASSEYQGRKWEKLFF
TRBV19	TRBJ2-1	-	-	TGTGCCAGTAGTATATCCCTCAGGGGGGTCAATGAGCAGTTCTTC	CASSISLRGVNEQFF
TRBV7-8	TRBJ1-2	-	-	TGTGCCAGCAGCTTAGATACACCCTATGGCTACACCTTC	CASSLDTPYGYTF
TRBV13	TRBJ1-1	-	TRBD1	TGTGCCAGCAGTGTACAGGGGCGGATGAACACTGAAGCTTTCTTT	CASSVQGRMNTEAFF
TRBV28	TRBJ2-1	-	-	TGTGCCAGCAGCCCTCCCCAACTCCTTACCTACAATGAGCAGTTCTTC	CASSPPQLLTYNEQFF
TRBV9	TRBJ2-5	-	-	TGTGCCAGCAGCGGGGGCGTTGCCGAAGAGACCCAGTACTTC	CASSGGVAEETQYF
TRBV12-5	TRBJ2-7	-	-	TGTGCTAGTGGTCTCCAAGGGGGGGCCTACGAGCAGTACTTC	CASGLQGGAYEQYF
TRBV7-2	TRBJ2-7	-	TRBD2	TGTGCCAGCAGCCAGACTAGCAGGTACGAGCAGTACTTC	CASSQTSRYEQYF
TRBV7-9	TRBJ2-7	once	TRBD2	TGTGCCAGCAGCTCACTAGCGAGCGAGCAGTACTTC	CASSSLASEQYF
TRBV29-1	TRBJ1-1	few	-	TGCAGCGTTGGGACTGCTGAAGCTTTCTTT	CSVGTAEAFF
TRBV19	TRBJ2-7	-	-	TGTGCCAGTAGTCCTAGGAGGGAGAGCTACGAGCAGTACTTC	CASSPRRESYEQYF
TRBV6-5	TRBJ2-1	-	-	TGTGCCAGCAGTGCAAAGTCTAGCTCCAAGTTCTTC	CASSAKSSSKFF
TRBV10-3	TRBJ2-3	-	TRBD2	TGTGCCATCAGTGGCGGGACTAGCGGCTCTAGCACAGATACGCAGTATTTT	CAISGGTSGSSTDTQYF
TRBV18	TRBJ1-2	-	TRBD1	TGTGCCAGCTCATCCACCGGGGACAGGCCTACGGGCTACACCTTC	CASSSTGDRPTGYTF
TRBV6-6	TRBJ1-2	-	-	TGTGCCAGCAGTTACTCAGGGGGTGTTCCGTCTGGCTACACCTTC	CASSYSGGVPSGYTF